This TCR beta chain was obtained from a study of cytomegalovirus exposure and HLA in healthy donors. For the study at large: Later analysis reported that the 120 or so validation repertoires shared the platform of the approximately 670 first-cohort repertoires. Study-wide findings and caveats: There were around 160 TCR beta chains listed as cytomegalovirus-associated. Through in vitro validation, three CMV-associated chains were shown to be specific for CMV antigens.

TCRdb's copy holds only in-frame clones and misses some; the assay was immunoSEQ multiplex PCR. The table includes 100,000 to 150,000 clones, around nine tenths detected once. The CDR3 spans 15 residues. The V gene end was trimmed by 4 bases and the J gene end by 3 bases; junction bases not matched to a gene: 9. CDR1 is MNHEY and CDR2 is SVGAGI in the germline V gene. Of note for this clone: No antigen is known for it.

This clonotype was obtained from a man between 25 and 39 years old in good health and CMV-seronegative. The chain links TRBV6-5 to TRBJ2-7; 7 nucleotides match TRBD1. The sequenced sample consisted of PBMCs. CDR3: CASSSTIGQDYEQYF. CDR3 sequence (DNA): TGTGCCAGCAGTTCTACTATCGGACAGGACTACGAGCAGTACTTC.